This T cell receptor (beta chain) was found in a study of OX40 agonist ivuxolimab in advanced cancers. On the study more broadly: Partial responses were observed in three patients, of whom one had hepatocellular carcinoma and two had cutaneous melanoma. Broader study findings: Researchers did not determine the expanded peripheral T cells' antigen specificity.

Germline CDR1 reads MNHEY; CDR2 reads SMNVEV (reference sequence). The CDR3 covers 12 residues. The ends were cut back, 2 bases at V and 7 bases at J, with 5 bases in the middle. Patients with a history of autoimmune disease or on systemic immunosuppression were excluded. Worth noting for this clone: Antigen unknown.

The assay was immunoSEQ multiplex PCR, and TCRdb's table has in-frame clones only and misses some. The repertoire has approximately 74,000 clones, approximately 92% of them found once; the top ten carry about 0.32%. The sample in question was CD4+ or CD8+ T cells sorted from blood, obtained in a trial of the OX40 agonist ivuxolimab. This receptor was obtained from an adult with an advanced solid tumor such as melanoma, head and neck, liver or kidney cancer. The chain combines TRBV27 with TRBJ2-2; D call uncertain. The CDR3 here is CASSLSNGELFF. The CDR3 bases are TGTGCCAGCAGTTTAAGTAACGGGGAGCTGTTTTTT.